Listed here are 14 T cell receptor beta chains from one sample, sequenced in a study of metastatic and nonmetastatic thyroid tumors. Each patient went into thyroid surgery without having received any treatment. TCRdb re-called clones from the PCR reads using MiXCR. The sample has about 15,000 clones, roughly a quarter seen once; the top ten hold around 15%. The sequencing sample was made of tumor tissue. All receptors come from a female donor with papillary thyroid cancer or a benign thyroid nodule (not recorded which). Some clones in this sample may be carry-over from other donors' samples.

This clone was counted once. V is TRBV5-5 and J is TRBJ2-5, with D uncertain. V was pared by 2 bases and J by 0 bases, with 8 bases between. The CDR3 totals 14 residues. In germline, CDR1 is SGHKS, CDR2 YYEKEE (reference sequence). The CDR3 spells CASSFGRNQETQYF. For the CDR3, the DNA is TGTGCCAGCAGCTTCGGGCGGAACCAAGAGACCCAGTACTTC.

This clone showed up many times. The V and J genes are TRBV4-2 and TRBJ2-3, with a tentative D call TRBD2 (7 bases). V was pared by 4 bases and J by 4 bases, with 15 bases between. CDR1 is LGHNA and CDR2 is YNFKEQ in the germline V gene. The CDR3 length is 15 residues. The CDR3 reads CASSPGKGGADTQYF. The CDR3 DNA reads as TGTGCCAGCAGCCCCGGGAAGGGGGGGGCAGATACGCAGTATTTT.

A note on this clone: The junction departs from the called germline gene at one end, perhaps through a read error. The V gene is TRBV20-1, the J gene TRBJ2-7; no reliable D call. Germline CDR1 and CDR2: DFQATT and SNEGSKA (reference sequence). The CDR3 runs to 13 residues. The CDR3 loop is CSDGLDSTYEKYF. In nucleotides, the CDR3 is TGCAGTGATGGTCTCGACTCAACCTACGAGAAGTACTTC.

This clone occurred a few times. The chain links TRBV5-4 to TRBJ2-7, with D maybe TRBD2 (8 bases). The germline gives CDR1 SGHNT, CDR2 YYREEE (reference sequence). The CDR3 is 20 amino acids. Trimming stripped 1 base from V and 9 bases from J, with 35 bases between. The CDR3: CASSLKGISGTETAIRGQYF. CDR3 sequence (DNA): TGTGCCAGCAGCTTGAAGGGTATTAGCGGGACAGAAACCGCCATACGAGGGCAGTACTTC.

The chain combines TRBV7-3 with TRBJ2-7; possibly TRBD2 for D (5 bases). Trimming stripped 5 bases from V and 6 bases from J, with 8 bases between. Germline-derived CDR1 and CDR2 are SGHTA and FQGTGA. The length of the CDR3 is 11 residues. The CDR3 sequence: CASSQGGEQYF. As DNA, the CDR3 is TGTGCCAGCAGCCAAGGAGGCGAGCAGTACTTC. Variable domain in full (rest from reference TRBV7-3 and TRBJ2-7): GAGVSQTPSNKVTEKGKYVELRCDPISGHTALYWYRQSLGQGPEFLIYFQGTGAADDSGLPNDRFFAVRPEGSVSTLKIQRTERGDSAVYLCASSQGGEQYFGPGTRLTVT.

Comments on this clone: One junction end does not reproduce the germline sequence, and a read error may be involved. The CDR3 DNA is TGTGCCAGCAGTTTCGTTTTACCAAAAAACATTAAGTACTTC. It translates to CASSFVLPKNIKYF. The chain is built from TRBV28 and TRBJ2-4, with D unresolved. CDR1 and CDR2 from the germline V gene are MDHEN and SYDVKM. CDR3 length: 14 residues.

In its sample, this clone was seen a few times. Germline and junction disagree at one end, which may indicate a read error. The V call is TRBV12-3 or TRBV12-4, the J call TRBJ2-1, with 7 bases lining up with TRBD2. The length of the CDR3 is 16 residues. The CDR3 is CAISPGGSSSYNEQFF. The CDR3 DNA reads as TGTGCCATCAGTCCCGGGGGGTCAAGCTCCTACAATGAGCAGTTCTTT.

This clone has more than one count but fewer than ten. The CDR3 region is CASSPSQGIGNEQFF. CDR3 nucleotides: TGTGCCAGCTCACCTTCACAGGGGATTGGGAATGAGCAGTTCTTC. The chain carries TRBV18 and TRBJ2-1, with 7 nucleotides matching TRBD1. Per germline, CDR1 KGHSH and CDR2 LQKENI. Germline trimming cut 3 bases from V and 7 bases from J; bases unmatched to any gene: 9. The CDR3 runs 15 residues.

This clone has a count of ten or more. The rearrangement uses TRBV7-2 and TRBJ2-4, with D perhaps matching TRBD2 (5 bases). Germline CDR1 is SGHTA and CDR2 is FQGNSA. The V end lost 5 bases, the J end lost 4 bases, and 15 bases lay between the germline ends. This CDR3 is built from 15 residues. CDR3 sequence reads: CASSEEPGTKNIQYF. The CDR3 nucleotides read TGTGCCAGCAGCGAGGAGCCGGGAACTAAAAACATTCAGTACTTC.

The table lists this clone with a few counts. As DNA, the CDR3 is TGCGCCAGCAGCCAGGACATGCCGGACAGCTATAGCAATCAGCCCCAGCATTTT. Translation: CASSQDMPDSYSNQPQHF. The chain couples TRBV4-3 to TRBJ1-5; D is possibly TRBD1 (6 bases). The CDR3 totals 18 residues. V was shortened by 3 bases and J by 0 bases, with 18 bases between the two germline ends. Germline V gene data show CDR1 as LGHNA and CDR2 as YSLEER.

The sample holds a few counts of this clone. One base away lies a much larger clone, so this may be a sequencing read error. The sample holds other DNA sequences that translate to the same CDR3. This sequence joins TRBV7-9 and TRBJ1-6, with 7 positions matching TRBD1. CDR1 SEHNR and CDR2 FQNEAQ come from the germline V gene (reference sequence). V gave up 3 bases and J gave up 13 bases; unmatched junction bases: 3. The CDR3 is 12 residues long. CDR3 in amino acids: CASSLGQTPLHF. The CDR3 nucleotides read TGTGCCAGCAGCTTGGGACAGACGCCCCTCCACTTT.

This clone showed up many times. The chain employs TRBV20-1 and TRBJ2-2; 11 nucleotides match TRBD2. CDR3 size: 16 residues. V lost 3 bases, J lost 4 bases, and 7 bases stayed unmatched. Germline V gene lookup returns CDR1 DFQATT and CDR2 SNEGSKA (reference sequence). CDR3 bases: TGCAGTGCTAGGGCCGGGACTAGCGGATTCACCGGGGAGCTGTTTTTT. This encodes CSARAGTSGFTGELFF.

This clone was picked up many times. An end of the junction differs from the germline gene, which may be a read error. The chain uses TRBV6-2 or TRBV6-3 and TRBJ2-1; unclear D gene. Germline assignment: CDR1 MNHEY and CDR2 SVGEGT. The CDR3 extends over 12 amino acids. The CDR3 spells CAGSLMRDEQFF. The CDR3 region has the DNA TGTGCCGGCAGTCTAATGCGCGATGAGCAGTTCTTC.

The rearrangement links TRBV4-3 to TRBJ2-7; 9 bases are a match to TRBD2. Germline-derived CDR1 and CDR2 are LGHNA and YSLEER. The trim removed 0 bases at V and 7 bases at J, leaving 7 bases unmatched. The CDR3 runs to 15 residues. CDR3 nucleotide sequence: TGCGCCAGCAGCCAAGAAGGCGGGAGGGCTGGAGAGCAGTACTTC. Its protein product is CASSQEGGRAGEQYF.